This record concerns one T cell receptor beta chain sequence. The age range of participants was 18 to 89 years, with residence in about 25 US areas. Participants' own reports of clinical history determined their cohort assignment. Participants classified as exposed had met a COVID-19 case within 2 weeks before study entry. Germline V lookup: CDR1 SGHTA, CDR2 FQGNSA. The V end was cut by 3 bases, the J end by 3 bases, with 11 bases between. The CDR3 is 14 amino acids. As processed by the authors: Estimated nucleated cell counts came from reference gene primer amplification. The assay was immunoSEQ multiplex PCR, and TCRdb's table has in-frame clones only and misses some. D and trimming were read from the DNA, whereas the V and J calls and clone size are those reported in that table. The data show about 250,000 clones, about four fifths seen once. This entry comes from a study of blood T cell repertoires in COVID-19.

The sample comprised PBMCs or T cells enriched from blood (not recorded which). This clonotype was sampled from a woman in her 40s who had been exposed to COVID-19. The chain joins TRBV7-2 to TRBJ1-1, with D perhaps matching TRBD1 (5 bases). The CDR3 sequence is CASSFSQGHTEAFF. The DNA of the CDR3 is TGTGCCAGCAGCTTTAGTCAGGGCCACACTGAAGCTTTCTTT. The complete variable domain, with remaining parts taken from reference TRBV7-2 and TRBJ1-1, reads GAGVSQSPSNKVTEKGKDVELRCDPISGHTALYWYRQSLGQGLEFLIYFQGNSAPDKSGLPSDRFSAERTGGSVSTLTIQRTQQEDSAVYLCASSFSQGHTEAFFGQGTRLTVV.